The 17 T cell receptor beta chains below all came from one sample that was sequenced in a study of cytomegalovirus exposure and HLA in healthy donors. Profiling relied on immunoSEQ multiplex PCR, and the TCRdb table lists in-frame clones only, not all of them. The table lists about 120,000 clones, about 96% of them singletons, with about 1.7% in the top ten. Sequencing was carried out using PBMCs. These receptors came from a man aged 18-30 years in good health and CMV-seronegative.

The chain combines TRBV7-9 with TRBJ1-1, with 9 positions matching TRBD1. Looked up from germline, CDR1 is SEHNR and CDR2 is FQNEAQ (reference sequence). The CDR3 spans 15 residues. Trimming took 4 bases from V and 5 from J; bases not matched to a gene: 8. CDR3 sequence reads: CASSSRDREGTEAFF. As DNA, the CDR3 is TGTGCCAGCAGCTCCCGGGACAGGGAGGGTACTGAAGCTTTCTTT.

This chain connects TRBV15 to TRBJ2-1, with D tentatively TRBD2 (6 bases). The germline V gene encodes CDR1 LNHNV and CDR2 YYDKDF (reference sequence). The CDR3 runs 15 residues. V was clipped by 3 bases and J by 10 bases, with 19 bases between them. The CDR3 here is CATSRSTTTSGEQFF. CDR3 DNA sequence: TGTGCCACCAGCAGGTCAACTACGACAAGCGGGGAGCAGTTCTTC. The full variable domain, with the rest looked up from reference TRBV15 and TRBJ2-1, is DAMVIQNPRYQVTQFGKPVTLSCSQTLNHNVMYWYQQKSSQAPKLLFHYYDKDFNNEADTPDNFQSRRPNTSFCFLDIRSPGLGDTAMYLCATSRSTTTSGEQFFGPGTRLTVL.

The genes are TRBV2 and TRBJ2-5; D may be TRBD2 (5 bases). The CDR3 is made up of 16 amino acids. Trimming took off 0 bases at V and 0 bases at J, with 11 bases between the two ends. Per germline, CDR1 SNHLY and CDR2 FYNNEI. The CDR3 DNA sequence: TGTGCCAGCAGTGAAGCGCTTGGGGAGAACCAAGAGACCCAGTACTTC. It specifies CASSEALGENQETQYF.

The chain uses TRBV27 and TRBJ2-7, with 10 bases identical to TRBD1. The trim removed 2 bases at V and 5 bases at J, leaving 3 bases unmatched. The CDR3 runs 14 residues. The germline CDR1 and CDR2 sequences are MNHEY and SMNVEV (reference sequence). The CDR3 loop is CASSLGGQGNEQYF. CDR3 sequence (DNA): TGTGCCAGCAGTTTAGGGGGACAGGGGAACGAGCAGTACTTC.

This clone has more than one count but fewer than ten. This chain joins TRBV7-2 and TRBJ2-2; 7 bases are shared with TRBD1. CDR1 and CDR2 from the germline V gene are SGHTA and FQGNSA. CDR3 size: 15 residues. The V gene end was trimmed by 7 bases and the J gene end by 3 bases; junction bases not matched to a gene: 8. CDR3 loop: CASTKGAVHTGELFF. The CDR3 DNA reads as TGTGCCAGCACCAAGGGGGCAGTTCACACCGGGGAGCTGTTTTTT.

The V and J genes are TRBV28 and TRBJ1-1, with 9 bases identical to TRBD1. The CDR3 extends over 20 amino acids. Unmatched junction bases numbered 24, after V lost 4 bases and J lost 6 bases. The germline CDR1 and CDR2 sequences are MDHEN and SYDVKM. Here the CDR3 reads CASSSTGVRDRAFHNAEAFF. CDR3 DNA: TGTGCCAGCAGTTCGACCGGAGTGCGGGACAGGGCTTTTCATAATGCTGAAGCTTTCTTT.

The chain links TRBV9 to TRBJ2-7, with TRBD1 matching over 10 bases. Germline CDR1 is SGDLS and CDR2 is YYNGEE. Trimming cost V 4 bases and J 5 bases; bases outside gene matches: 6. CDR3 length equals 14 residues. The CDR3 nucleotides read TGTGCCAGCAGCTCCGACAGGGGGCCGGACGAGCAGTACTTC. This codes for CASSSDRGPDEQYF.

In its sample, this clone was seen once. The chain employs TRBV11-3 and TRBJ2-5; TRBD2 matches at 10 bases. After removal of 1 base from V and 10 bases from J, the junction contained 6 bases not matched to a gene. The CDR3 is 14 residues long. CDR1 and CDR2 from the germline V gene are SGHNT and YENEEA. This CDR3 reads CASSLGLAGAGQYF. The CDR3 DNA reads as TGTGCCAGCAGCTTAGGACTAGCGGGCGCCGGCCAGTACTTC.

The chain is built from TRBV30 and TRBJ1-5, with 10 bases that match TRBD1. Germline CDR1 reads GTSNPN; CDR2 reads SVGIG (reference sequence). The CDR3 has 13 amino acids. V shed 7 bases, J shed 5 bases, and the junction held 5 bases outside the gene matches. The CDR3 spells CASQTGGDQPQHF. The DNA of the CDR3 is TGTGCCTCGCAGACAGGGGGCGATCAGCCCCAGCATTTT.

This clone has more than one count but fewer than ten. The chain recombines TRBV9 with TRBJ2-1; 7 positions agree with TRBD2. The length of the CDR3 is 13 residues. CDR1 is SGDLS, CDR2 YYNGEE, per germline. V was clipped by 4 bases and J by 5 bases; unmatched bases: 3. CDR3 DNA: TGTGCCAGCAGCCCTCGGGGGGACAATGAGCAGTTCTTC. Protein: CASSPRGDNEQFF.

This chain links TRBV27 with TRBJ2-2; no clear D. This CDR3 is built from 16 residues. V lost 3 bases and J lost 8, with 19 bases in between. The germline V gene encodes CDR1 MNHEY and CDR2 SMNVEV (reference sequence). Written as DNA, the CDR3 is TGTGCCAGCAGTTTTTATCTTGCGAATCGAGGTGGGGAGCTGTTTTTT. Its translation: CASSFYLANRGGELFF.

The gene calls are TRBV29-1 and TRBJ2-1; 7 nucleotides agree with TRBD1. V was pared by 1 base and J by 3 bases, with 3 bases of the junction left unmatched. There are 14 residues in the CDR3. Germline V lookup: CDR1 SQVTM, CDR2 ANQGSEA. CDR3 protein: CSVEGGTVYNEQFF. DNA for the CDR3: TGCAGCGTTGAAGGTGGGACAGTCTACAATGAGCAGTTCTTC.

This rearrangement joins TRBV7-9 to TRBJ1-2; D gene uncertain. Trimming took off 0 bases at V and 8 bases at J, with 13 bases between the two ends. Germline CDR1 reads SEHNR; CDR2 reads FQNEAQ (reference sequence). There are 14 residues in the CDR3. CDR3 nucleotide sequence: TGTGCCAGCAGCTTAGCTAGAGACCCGGGGGGCTACACCTTC. Protein: CASSLARDPGGYTF.

The V call is TRBV7-9, the J call TRBJ1-5, with D possibly TRBD1 on 6 matching bases. The V end lost 5 bases, the J end lost 4 bases, and 6 bases lay between the germline ends. The CDR3 sequence is 12 residues long. Looked up from germline, CDR1 is SEHNR and CDR2 is FQNEAQ (reference sequence). The CDR3 DNA reads as TGTGCCAGCAGCCAGGGGAATCAGCCCCAGCATTTT. Translation: CASSQGNQPQHF.

The rearrangement joins TRBV5-5 to TRBJ1-1, with 8 positions matching TRBD1. Germline V lookup: CDR1 SGHKS, CDR2 YYEKEE (reference sequence). V was clipped by 3 bases and J by 10 bases; unmatched bases: 2. This CDR3 comprises 11 residues. CDR3 sequence (DNA): TGTGCCAGCAGCTCGACAGGGGTAGCTTTCTTT. Amino acids: CASSSTGVAFF.

The genes are TRBV29-1 and TRBJ2-3, with 7 nucleotides matching TRBD2. This CDR3 has 17 amino acids. With 1 base clipped from V and 0 bases from J, the junction kept 10 bases outside the gene matches. Germline V gene data show CDR1 as SQVTM and CDR2 as ANQGSEA. CDR3 sequence reads: CSVEAKRLGGSTDTQYF. The CDR3 DNA is TGCAGCGTTGAAGCAAAGCGACTCGGGGGGAGCACAGATACGCAGTATTTT.

This chain uses TRBV28 with TRBJ2-1; 12 bases agree with TRBD2. The CDR3 runs 14 residues. The V and J ends lost 10 bases and 8 bases, in that order; junction bases with no gene match: 9. Germline lookup yields CDR1 MDHEN and CDR2 SYDVKM. The CDR3 nucleotides are TGTGCCATCACTAGCGGGAGGTACCAGGATGAGCAGTTCTTC. Protein: CAITSGRYQDEQFF.